A selection of T cell receptor beta chains follows, all from one sample in a study of post-analysis software for immune sequencing data. TCRdb used MiXCR to reprocess the PCR reads, holding one entry per CDR3 protein. The table has around 710,000 distinct CDR3 sequences, more than 45% seen once; the top ten hold over 4.5%. The specimen sequenced was blood. These receptors all stem from a girl under 18 with multiple sclerosis. Each CDR3 is given with its conserved first and last residue. The D gene is left open where the match is weak. Not all rows give a size; the values are once, few, many and, for expanded clones, a class.

size,D,V,J,DNA,CDR3
NA,NA,TRBV19,TRBJ2-1,TGTGCCACCCAGGACCGTTACTACAATGAGCAGTTCTTC,CATQDRYYNEQFF
few,TRBD2,TRBV29-1,TRBJ2-3,TGCAGCGTTGAACGAAGCGGGAGGTCGGGAGATACGCAGTATTTT,CSVERSGRSGDTQYF
few,TRBD2,TRBV29-1,TRBJ2-7,TGCAGCGTTACTATTCTAGCGGGAGGGCCAAACGAGCAGTACTTC,CSVTILAGGPNEQYF
NA,NA,TRBV27,TRBJ2-6,TGTGCCAGCAGCCGTATGGACCATCGTGAGGAGGCTGGGGCCAACGTCCTGACTTTC,CASSRMDHREEAGANVLTF
few,NA,TRBV29-1,TRBJ1-1,TGCAGCGCTGGATCGGGACACCCGAACACTGAAGCTTTCTTT,CSAGSGHPNTEAFF
NA,TRBD2,TRBV11-2,TRBJ2-5,TGTGCCAGCAGCTCAGGACTAGCGGTGAATCAAGAGACCCAGTACTTC,CASSSGLAVNQETQYF
NA,TRBD1,TRBV5-1,TRBJ2-6,TGCGCCAGCAGGGACAGGGCGGCTGGGGCCAACGTCCTGACTTTC,CASRDRAAGANVLTF
few,TRBD2,TRBV10-2,TRBJ2-2,TGCGCCAGCAGTGAGTTCAGCGGGAGGGCCGAGACCGGGGAGCTGTTTTTT,CASSEFSGRAETGELFF
NA,NA,TRBV27,TRBJ2-1,TGTGCCAGCAGTTTGGTGGGAATACCATCCTACAATGAGCAGTTCTTC,CASSLVGIPSYNEQFF
NA,TRBD1,TRBV6-5,TRBJ1-1,TGTGCCGACAGGGAGGGTACTGAAGCTTTCTTT,CADREGTEAFF
NA,NA,TRBV7-2,TRBJ1-1,TGTGCCAGCAGCCTCTCCCCCTCGGGGAACCCTGAAGCTTTCTTT,CASSLSPSGNPEAFF
NA,NA,TRBV10-3,TRBJ1-5,TGTGCCATCAGTGGGGACCGGGACACGGAGCCCCAGCATTTT,CAISGDRDTEPQHF
NA,NA,TRBV20-1,TRBJ1-5,TGCAGTGCTACCGGACAAAGCAATCAGCCCCAGCATTTT,CSATGQSNQPQHF
NA,NA,TRBV6-1,TRBJ2-6,TGTGCCAGCACTCTGGGACTCCTCGCCGGTGGGGCCAACATCCTGACTTTC,CASTLGLLAGGANILTF
few,NA,TRBV11-2,TRBJ2-1,TGTGCCAGCAGCTTAGCCCCCACTCGGGGTGAGCAGTTCTTC,CASSLAPTRGEQFF
NA,NA,TRBV20-1,TRBJ2-7,TGCAGTGCTAGCCCCAGACCGATCTACGAGCAGTACTTC,CSASPRPIYEQYF
NA,TRBD1,TRBV18,TRBJ2-3,TGTGCCAGCCAGGGGCGGACAGGGGCAGATACGCAGTATTTT,CASQGRTGADTQYF
NA,NA,TRBV6-1,TRBJ2-6,TGTGCCAGCAGCCATGCGGCGGCCTCTGGGGCCAACGTCCTGACTTTC,CASSHAAASGANVLTF
NA,NA,TRBV12-3/TRBV12-4,TRBJ2-7,TGTGCCAGCAACCGGGACCTAAATGAGCAGTACTTC,CASNRDLNEQYF
NA,NA,TRBV6-5,TRBJ1-2,TGTGCCAGCAGTAACGCCCTGGGGTCCTCGGGTGGCTACACCTTC,CASSNALGSSGGYTF
once,NA,TRBV6-5,TRBJ2-3,TGTGCCAGCAGCCCCGAGGGGGTCACAGATACGCAATATTTT,CASSPEGVTDTQYF
NA,TRBD1,TRBV5-1,TRBJ2-2,TGCGCCAGCAGCTACGACAGGGTGGGCACCGGGGAGCTGTTTTTT,CASSYDRVGTGELFF
few,TRBD2,TRBV6-1,TRBJ2-1,TGTGCCAGCAGCTTTAGCGGGAGCCCCGTCGGATACAATGAGCAGTTCTTC,CASSFSGSPVGYNEQFF
few,NA,TRBV5-5,TRBJ2-6,TGTGCCAGCAGGAGGGGGATGGAGTCTGGGGCCAACGTCCTGACTTTC,CASRRGMESGANVLTF
NA,NA,TRBV14,TRBJ2-3,TGTGCCAGCAGCCACCCGGACTCGGCCACAGATACGCAGTATTTT,CASSHPDSATDTQYF
once,TRBD2,TRBV6-2/TRBV6-3,TRBJ2-1,TGTGCCAGCAGCGACCCCATTGCGGGAGGCTACAATGAGCAGTTCTTC,CASSDPIAGGYNEQFF
NA,NA,TRBV12-3/TRBV12-4,TRBJ2-1,TGTGCCAGCATTCTAAAGGGGAATGAGCAGTTCTTC,CASILKGNEQFF
few,NA,TRBV24-1,TRBJ1-5,TGTGCCACCAGTGACGACTCAGGTCTGGATCAGCCCCAGCATTTT,CATSDDSGLDQPQHF
NA,NA,TRBV11-2,TRBJ1-2,TGTGCCAGCAGCATTCGGACGGCACCTAACTATGGCTACACCTTC,CASSIRTAPNYGYTF
NA,TRBD2,TRBV5-1,TRBJ2-1,TGCGCCAGCAGCTTGGTTACTAGCGGGAACTACAATGAGCAGTTCTTC,CASSLVTSGNYNEQFF
NA,TRBD1,TRBV6-2/TRBV6-3,TRBJ2-6,TGTGCCAGCAGAAGCGACAGGGTCTCTGGGGCCAACGTCCTGACTTTC,CASRSDRVSGANVLTF
NA,TRBD1,TRBV9,TRBJ2-5,TGTGCCAGCAGCCGAACAGGGGGCGGGTCCGAAGGGACCCAGTACTTC,CASSRTGGGSEGTQYF
NA,TRBD2,TRBV20-1,TRBJ2-7,TGCAGTGCTCTCCAACCTCTAGCGGGAGGTAGGGCCTACGAGCAGTACTTC,CSALQPLAGGRAYEQYF
NA,TRBD1,TRBV18,TRBJ2-2,TGTGCCAGCTCACCATGGACAGGGGGATCCGGGGAGCTGTTTTTT,CASSPWTGGSGELFF
few,TRBD2,TRBV7-9,TRBJ2-7,TGTGCCAGCAGCTCTAGCGGGAGCAGAGCCTACGAGCAGTACTTC,CASSSSGSRAYEQYF
few,TRBD1,TRBV25-1,TRBJ1-4,TGTGCCAGCAGTGAAGGGACAGGGAGAGAAAAACTGTTTTTT,CASSEGTGREKLFF
NA,TRBD2,TRBV20-1,TRBJ2-4,TGCAGTGCTAGAGATACTAGCGGGAGGAGAGGAGAGCAGTACTTC,CSARDTSGRRGEQYF
NA,TRBD2,TRBV7-2,TRBJ2-1,TGTGCCAGCAGCCGATGGCCAGTACTCGGGACTAGCGACTACAATGAGCAGTTCTTC,CASSRWPVLGTSDYNEQFF
NA,TRBD2,TRBV18,TRBJ2-3,TGTGCCAGCTCACCCGTTAGCGGGGGTACAGATACGCAGTATTTT,CASSPVSGGTDTQYF
NA,NA,TRBV20-1,TRBJ2-7,TGCAGTGCCCAACGAGGGTACTTC,CSAQRGYF
few,TRBD1,TRBV6-1,TRBJ2-7,TGTGCCAGCAGTCCCCGGACAGGGGACGAGCAGTACTTC,CASSPRTGDEQYF
NA,NA,TRBV15,TRBJ1-1,TGTGCCACCAGCAGAGATTACCCCGCAGGGAACACTGAAGCTTTCTTT,CATSRDYPAGNTEAFF
NA,TRBD2,TRBV6-1,TRBJ2-7,TGTGCCAGCAGTGAACTGGGACTAGCAAATGAGCAGTACTTC,CASSELGLANEQYF
NA,NA,TRBV7-6,TRBJ1-5,TGTGCCGGCAGCAAAGGCGAGGGTCAGCCCCAGCATTTT,CAGSKGEGQPQHF
NA,NA,TRBV28,TRBJ2-1,TGTGCCAGCCTAGGGATAGTAGCGCTTAACAATGAGCAGTTCTTC,CASLGIVALNNEQFF
NA,TRBD1,TRBV9,TRBJ2-4,TGTGCCAGCAGCCCCAACCCCGGGACAGGCAAAAACATTCAGTACTTC,CASSPNPGTGKNIQYF
once,NA,TRBV6-6,TRBJ2-7,TGTGCCGGAGGGGGAGGAGGCTCCTACGAGCAGTACTTC,CAGGGGGSYEQYF
NA,NA,TRBV6-1,TRBJ1-2,TGTGCCAGCAGTGAAGGGGACGGTGCTAACTATGGCTACACCTTC,CASSEGDGANYGYTF
NA,NA,TRBV12-3/TRBV12-4,TRBJ1-2,TGTGCCAGCAGTTTAGCCTCAACGGGTGGCTACACCTTC,CASSLASTGGYTF
NA,NA,TRBV10-3,TRBJ1-1,TGTGCCGCCGGCAATGGACAGTGGACTGAAGCTTTCTTT,CAAGNGQWTEAFF
NA,NA,TRBV7-8,TRBJ2-7,TGTGCCAGCAGCCCAGAGGGCGGGGCGGGTTTTCGAGAGCAGTACTTC,CASSPEGGAGFREQYF
many,NA,TRBV29-1,TRBJ1-2,TGCAGCGTTGAATGGAGGGGGGTATACGGCTACACCTTC,CSVEWRGVYGYTF